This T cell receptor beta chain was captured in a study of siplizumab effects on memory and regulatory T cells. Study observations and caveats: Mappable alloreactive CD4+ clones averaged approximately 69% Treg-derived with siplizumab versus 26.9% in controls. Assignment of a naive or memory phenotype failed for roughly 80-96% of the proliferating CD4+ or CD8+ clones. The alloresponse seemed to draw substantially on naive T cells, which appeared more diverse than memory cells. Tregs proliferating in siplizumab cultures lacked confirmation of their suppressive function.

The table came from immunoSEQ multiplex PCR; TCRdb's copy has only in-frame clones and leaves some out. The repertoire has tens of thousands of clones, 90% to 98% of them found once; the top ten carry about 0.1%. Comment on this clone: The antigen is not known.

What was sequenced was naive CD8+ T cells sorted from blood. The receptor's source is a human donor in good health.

The CDR3 nucleotides read TGTGCCAGCGGTAGGTTGGGGACAGGGCGGGACGAGCAGTACTTC. Its translation: CASGRLGTGRDEQYF. This chain uses TRBV27 with TRBJ2-5, with TRBD1 matching 9 bases. The end of the DNA is better explained by TRBJ2-7, so the J call may be wrong. The CDR3 is 15 amino acids. Per the germline V gene, CDR1 is MNHEY and CDR2 is SMNVEV (reference sequence).